These 23 T cell receptor beta chains came from one sample sequenced in a study of cytomegalovirus exposure and HLA in healthy donors. The PCR had 60 Vbeta and 13 Jbeta primers. Data came from immunoSEQ multiplex PCR; TCRdb stores just in-frame clones and leaves some out. The table lists 70,000 or so clones, 75% to 90% of them singletons, with roughly 2% in the top ten. Input material: PBMCs. All receptors derive from a woman aged 30 to 39 in good health and CMV-seronegative.

The chain carries TRBV28 and TRBJ2-7; 11 bases map to TRBD1. The V and J ends lost 2 bases and 2 bases, in that order; junction bases with no gene match: 5. The CDR3 extends over 16 amino acids. Looked up from germline, CDR1 is MDHEN and CDR2 is SYDVKM. CDR3 DNA sequence: TGTGCCAGCAGTTTACCCGGACAGGGGGCAACCTACGAGCAGTACTTC. Encoded protein: CASSLPGQGATYEQYF.

The chain joins TRBV11-2 to TRBJ1-1; no firm D call. CDR3 size: 14 residues. The germline V and J ends were trimmed by 1 base and 1 base, with 7 bases remaining between them. The germline V gene has CDR1 SGHAT and CDR2 FQNNGV. As DNA, the CDR3 is TGTGCCAGCAGCTTAGGAGTTGCGAACACTGAAGCTTTCTTT. Translating it yields CASSLGVANTEAFF.

The CDR3 DNA sequence: TGTGCCAGCATACCGGCTAGCGAAGCAGATACGCAGTATTTT. It yields the protein CASIPASEADTQYF. The V call is TRBV28, the J call TRBJ2-3, with D maybe TRBD2 (6 bases). The CDR3 is 14 amino acids. V was pared by 7 bases and J by 4 bases, with 15 bases between. Per germline, CDR1 MDHEN and CDR2 SYDVKM.

The chain uses TRBV7-8 and TRBJ1-2, with TRBD1 matching 7 bases. V was pared by 4 bases and J by 3 bases, with 8 bases of the junction left unmatched. The germline V gene encodes CDR1 SGHVS and CDR2 FQNEAQ. The CDR3 extends over 15 amino acids. CDR3 in amino acids: CASSSEGARDYGYTF. The CDR3 bases are TGTGCCAGCAGCTCAGAGGGGGCGCGGGACTATGGCTACACCTTC.

The J gene is TRBJ1-1, the V gene TRBV7-2; D ambiguous. Germline CDR1 is SGHTA and CDR2 is FQGNSA. CDR3 length equals 14 residues. V was cut by 3 bases and J by 5 bases, with 13 bases left in between. The CDR3 is CASSFPGRDTEAFF. In nucleotides, the CDR3 is TGTGCCAGCAGCTTCCCAGGTCGTGATACTGAAGCTTTCTTT.

The genes are TRBV9 and TRBJ2-1; TRBD2 matches 11 bases. V lost 0 bases and J lost 10; bases outside the gene matches: 12. The germline gives CDR1 SGDLS, CDR2 YYNGEE. The CDR3 totals 17 residues. The CDR3: CASSVGDLAGGLVEQFF. Here the CDR3 DNA reads TGTGCCAGCAGCGTAGGGGATCTAGCGGGGGGATTGGTAGAGCAGTTCTTC. Combining the CDR3 with reference TRBV9 and TRBJ2-1 gives the whole variable domain DSGVTQTPKHLITATGQRVTLRCSPRSGDLSVYWYQQSLDQGLQFLIQYYNGEERAKGNILERFSAQQFPDLHSELNLSSLELGDSALYFCASSVGDLAGGLVEQFFGPGTRLTVL.

The chain links TRBV27 to TRBJ2-7, with 12 bases lining up with TRBD2. Unmatched junction bases numbered 10, after V lost 4 bases and J lost 6 bases. The CDR3 runs 16 residues. The germline V gene encodes CDR1 MNHEY and CDR2 SMNVEV (reference sequence). CDR3 sequence reads: CASSYQTSGSPFEQYF. The CDR3 DNA follows: TGTGCCAGCAGTTATCAGACTAGCGGGAGCCCTTTCGAGCAGTACTTC.

This rearrangement joins TRBV29-1 to TRBJ1-2, with TRBD1 as a possible D gene (6 bases). The V gene's germline CDR1 is SQVTM and CDR2 ANQGSEA. V lost 4 bases, J lost 4 bases, and 13 bases lay in between. The CDR3 has 13 residues. Here the CDR3 DNA reads TGCAGCGTTGGGGGCAGGGGCACCTATGGCTACACCTTC. Protein sequence: CSVGGRGTYGYTF.

The chain employs TRBV18 and TRBJ2-1; TRBD2 aligns across 10 bases. The V gene end was trimmed by 3 bases and the J gene end by 6 bases; junction bases not matched to a gene: 11. The CDR3 extends over 17 amino acids. CDR1 is KGHSH, CDR2 LQKENI, per germline. The CDR3 spells CASSPSRASGRSNEQFF. CDR3 nucleotides: TGTGCCAGCTCACCTTCAAGGGCTAGCGGGAGATCCAATGAGCAGTTCTTC.

The chain is built from TRBV14 and TRBJ2-1, with 9 bases aligning to TRBD1. In germline, CDR1 is SGHDN, CDR2 FVKESK. V lost 1 base and J lost 4; bases outside the gene matches: 5. The CDR3 has 16 residues. CDR3 region: CASSQGQGVAYNEQFF. The CDR3 coding sequence is TGTGCCAGCAGCCAAGGACAGGGGGTAGCATACAATGAGCAGTTCTTC.

The chain links TRBV2 to TRBJ1-2, with D unresolved. The V gene lost 3 bases and the J gene lost 4 bases, with 3 bases spanning the gap. Germline loops: CDR1 SNHLY, CDR2 FYNNEI. The CDR3 loop spans 11 amino acids. The CDR3 is CASSDSYGYTF. Written as DNA, the CDR3 is TGTGCCAGCAGTGACAGCTATGGCTACACCTTC.

V and J are TRBV29-1 and TRBJ2-2, with D possibly matching TRBD2 (7 bases). Trimming shortened V by 7 bases and J by 7 bases, and 16 bases separated the two germline ends. Germline CDR1 reads SQVTM; CDR2 reads ANQGSEA. This CDR3 contains 13 residues. CDR3 amino acids: CSAGGGESGELFF. The CDR3 coding sequence is TGCAGCGCTGGGGGGGGCGAAAGCGGGGAGCTGTTTTTT.

The chain is built from TRBV28 and TRBJ2-5; possible D gene TRBD1, 7 bases. The J call may be wrong; the DNA end is better matched by TRBJ2-7. Germline V CDR1 and CDR2: MDHEN, SYDVKM. This CDR3 contains 14 residues. The DNA for the CDR3 is TGTGCCAGCGGCGGGACAGCGAGCTCCTACGAGCAGTACTTC. Translation gives CASGGTASSYEQYF.

The J gene is TRBJ2-5, the V gene TRBV10-3; no definite D call. The V gene lost 0 bases and the J gene lost 0 bases, with 11 bases spanning the gap. Per the germline V gene, CDR1 is ENHRY and CDR2 is SYGVKD. The CDR3 length is 16 residues. This chain's CDR3 is CAISESNTMYQETQYF. In DNA form, the CDR3 reads TGTGCCATCAGTGAGTCTAACACCATGTACCAAGAGACCCAGTACTTC.

The V and J genes are TRBV19 and TRBJ1-4; D gene unclear. The germline V gene encodes CDR1 LNHDA and CDR2 SQIVND (reference sequence). The CDR3 loop spans 13 amino acids. V dropped 1 base and J dropped 14 bases, with 14 bases sitting between them. This CDR3 reads CASSIVGSISLFF. The DNA of the CDR3 is TGTGCCAGTAGTATAGTGGGCTCAATCAGCCTGTTTTTT.

The chain carries TRBV4-1 and TRBJ2-7; 8 bases line up with TRBD2. CDR1 MGHRA and CDR2 YSYEKL come from the germline V gene. This CDR3 has 15 residues. V lost 1 base to trimming and J lost 3 bases; unmatched junction nucleotides: 5. In DNA, the CDR3 is TGCGCCAGCAGCCAAGCGATCAGCGGGAGCTACGAGCAGTACTTC. Amino acid sequence: CASSQAISGSYEQYF.

The chain joins TRBV11-1 to TRBJ1-2, with 7 positions matching TRBD1. With 0 bases clipped from V and 6 bases from J, the junction kept 4 bases outside the gene matches. The CDR3 has 14 residues. In germline, CDR1 is SGHAT, CDR2 FQDESV (reference sequence). For the CDR3, the DNA is TGTGCCAGCAGCTTAGCGCTAACAGGGGATGGCTACACCTTC. Encoded protein: CASSLALTGDGYTF.

This chain joins TRBV6-5 and TRBJ2-7, with D possibly matching TRBD1 (5 bases). From germline, CDR1 is MNHEY and CDR2 SVGAGI. V was cut by 6 bases and J by 2 bases, with 14 bases left in between. The CDR3 consists of 14 residues. The CDR3 DNA sequence: TGTGCCAGCAGCAGAGACAGTTTCCCCTACGAGCAGTACTTC. It specifies CASSRDSFPYEQYF.

The chain joins TRBV18 to TRBJ1-5; a weak D match, TRBD1 (5 bases). This CDR3 has 15 amino acids. Looked up from germline, CDR1 is KGHSH and CDR2 is LQKENI. V was shortened by 1 base and J by 5 bases, with 12 bases between the two germline ends. The CDR3 nucleotides read TGTGCCAGCTCACCACGGGGGGAGGTTGATCAGCCCCAGCATTTT. Amino acids: CASSPRGEVDQPQHF.

There are a few counts of this clone. The chain links TRBV4-2 to TRBJ2-2, with 11 nucleotides matching TRBD2. The trim removed 4 bases at V and 2 bases at J, leaving 3 bases unmatched. Germline V gene lookup returns CDR1 LGHNA and CDR2 YNFKEQ. CDR3 size: 16 residues. Here the CDR3 DNA reads TGTGCCAGCAGCCCCCTAGCGGGGGGAAACACCGGGGAGCTGTTTTTT. The encoded protein is CASSPLAGGNTGELFF.

A single count supports this clone. V and J are TRBV7-6 and TRBJ2-2; the D gene is possibly TRBD1 (6 bases). Trimming stripped 2 bases from V and 1 base from J, with 8 bases between. The CDR3 is 15 amino acids. Germline V gives CDR1 SGHVS, CDR2 FNYEAQ. CDR3: CASSLTTGNTGELFF. The CDR3 DNA follows: TGTGCCAGCAGCTTAACGACAGGGAACACCGGGGAGCTGTTTTTT.

The rearrangement links TRBV6-5 to TRBJ2-3, with D tentatively TRBD2 (6 bases). The CDR3 sequence is 13 residues long. CDR1 and CDR2 (germline): MNHEY, SVGAGI. Trimming took 5 bases from V and 2 from J, leaving 8 bases between them. The CDR3: CASSARDTDTQYF. DNA of the CDR3: TGTGCCAGCAGTGCGCGGGACACAGATACGCAGTATTTT.

V gene TRBV5-1 combines with J gene TRBJ2-7; 8 bases line up with TRBD2. CDR3 length: 15 amino acids. V gave up 4 bases and J gave up 3 bases; unmatched junction bases: 9. CDR1 is SGHRS and CDR2 is YFSETQ in the germline V gene. CDR3 sequence (DNA): TGCGCCAGCAGCCCGGGGGGGGTGGATCTCTACGAGCAGTACTTC. Translation: CASSPGGVDLYEQYF.